The next 10 T cell receptor beta chains were all read from a single sample in a study of cytomegalovirus exposure and HLA in healthy donors. Primers included in the PCR were 60 Vbeta and 13 Jbeta primers. Some clones are missing from TCRdb's copy, which holds only in-frame ones; the method was immunoSEQ multiplex PCR. This table holds around 150,000 clones, around 80% found once. Sequenced material: PBMCs. These receptors all come from a man aged 30 to 45 in good health and CMV-seronegative.

This clone was observed a single time. The CDR3 region is CASSLKGLAGSYEQYF. CDR3 coding DNA: TGTGCCAGCAGCCTAAAGGGACTAGCGGGCTCCTACGAGCAGTACTTC. The V gene is TRBV7-2, the J gene TRBJ2-7; 12 nucleotides match TRBD2. This CDR3 is 16 amino acids long. The V segment lost 5 bases and the J segment 0 bases; nucleotides outside the gene matches: 5. Germline loops: CDR1 SGHTA, CDR2 FQGNSA.

J is TRBJ1-5 and V is TRBV27, with a possible D match to TRBD1 (5 bases). Germline V gene sequence: CDR1 MNHEY, CDR2 SMNVEV (reference sequence). V lost 6 bases and J 0 bases, leaving 12 bases between the germline ends. The CDR3 runs to 15 residues. In DNA, the CDR3 is TGTGCCAGCAGCCTAGTTGGACATAGCAATCAGCCCCAGCATTTT. This encodes CASSLVGHSNQPQHF.

This clone was found once. The V gene is TRBV7-2, the J gene TRBJ2-7, with a tentative D call TRBD1 (5 bases). Germline V gene sequence: CDR1 SGHTA, CDR2 FQGNSA. The CDR3 has 15 amino acids. V was trimmed by 2 bases and J by 0 bases, leaving 11 bases between them. The CDR3 is CASSLIGQGSYEQYF. CDR3 DNA: TGTGCCAGCAGCTTAATCGGCCAGGGCTCCTACGAGCAGTACTTC.

This clone was observed a single time. V and J are TRBV7-8 and TRBJ2-3; D is unclear. Trimming took 5 bases from V and 5 from J, leaving 8 bases between them. Germline lookup yields CDR1 SGHVS and CDR2 FQNEAQ. The CDR3 length is 12 residues. The CDR3 nucleotides are TGTGCCAGCAGCAACAGTCTAGATACGCAGTATTTT. It codes for CASSNSLDTQYF.

The rearrangement links TRBV27 to TRBJ2-1, with 7 bases identical to TRBD2. Germline V CDR1 and CDR2: MNHEY, SMNVEV (reference sequence). The CDR3 has 16 residues. The V segment lost 5 bases and the J segment 4 bases; nucleotides outside the gene matches: 11. CDR3 DNA sequence: TGTGCCAGCAGTGGGGGTGTAGGACTAGGGTACAATGAGCAGTTCTTC. The encoded protein is CASSGGVGLGYNEQFF.

V and J are TRBV7-9 and TRBJ1-1; TRBD1 aligns across 8 bases. The CDR3 covers 14 residues. From germline, CDR1 is SEHNR and CDR2 FQNEAQ (reference sequence). J lost 8 bases, V lost 4 bases, and 9 bases had no gene match. CDR3 in amino acids: CASSSGQGVREAFF. The CDR3 DNA sequence: TGTGCCAGCAGCTCCGGACAGGGAGTAAGGGAAGCTTTCTTT.

This sequence joins TRBV5-6 and TRBJ2-7, with 7 bases that match TRBD2. V lost 4 bases, J lost 4 bases, and 14 bases stayed unmatched. Germline V gene data show CDR1 as SGHDT and CDR2 as YYEEEE. The CDR3 sequence is 16 residues long. CDR3 region: CASSPTGGGSGYEQYF. CDR3 in DNA: TGTGCCAGCAGCCCCACGGGCGGGGGTTCGGGTTACGAGCAGTACTTC.

The chain is built from TRBV7-9 and TRBJ2-1, with 9 bases aligning to TRBD2. V lost 4 bases to trimming and J lost 4 bases; unmatched junction nucleotides: 5. This CDR3 region has 15 residues. CDR1 is SEHNR, CDR2 FQNEAQ, per germline (reference sequence). The CDR3 loop reads CASSSSGGRYNEQFF. CDR3 DNA sequence: TGTGCCAGCAGCTCCAGCGGGGGGAGATACAATGAGCAGTTCTTC.

The rearrangement joins TRBV12-5 to TRBJ2-5; 7 bases map to TRBD2. Per germline, CDR1 LGHNT and CDR2 FRNRAP. CDR3 size: 18 residues. With 2 bases clipped from V and 1 base from J, the junction kept 13 bases outside the gene matches. CDR3 bases: TGTGCTAGTGGTTTGTCCCTTGGGGGGGTCCACCTCCAAGAGACCCAGTACTTC. It translates to CASGLSLGGVHLQETQYF.

V gene TRBV19 combines with J gene TRBJ1-3; possible D gene TRBD1, 5 bases. Germline CDR1 and CDR2: LNHDA and SQIVND (reference sequence). This CDR3 spans 15 amino acids. The V and J ends lost 6 bases and 4 bases respectively, with 16 bases between them. The CDR3 sequence is CASRIQGVRGNTIYF. In DNA form, the CDR3 reads TGTGCCAGTAGGATCCAGGGTGTCAGAGGAAACACCATATATTTT.